The clone carrying this T cell receptor beta chain has just one count. In the naive CD8 group, cells lacked CD45RO and were positively selected for CCR7, so terminally differentiated effector memory CD45RA+ cells were left out. The data originate from a study of shared clonotypes between healthy human individuals. V was trimmed by 0 bases and J by 14 bases, leaving 18 bases between them. Germline loops: CDR1 SGHTS, CDR2 YDEGEE. CDR3 length: 14 amino acids. Some clones are missing from TCRdb's copy, which holds only in-frame ones; the method was immunoSEQ multiplex PCR. The data hold almost 700,000 clones, with 92% observed a single time.

This clonotype was obtained from a young man in good health. Sequencing was done on a sample of naive CD8+ T cells sorted from blood. The V gene is TRBV5-8, the J gene TRBJ2-1; D call uncertain. CDR3 sequence: CASSLDLLHGSEFF. Written as DNA, the CDR3 is TGTGCCAGCAGCTTGGACTTACTGCATGGATCAGAGTTCTTC.